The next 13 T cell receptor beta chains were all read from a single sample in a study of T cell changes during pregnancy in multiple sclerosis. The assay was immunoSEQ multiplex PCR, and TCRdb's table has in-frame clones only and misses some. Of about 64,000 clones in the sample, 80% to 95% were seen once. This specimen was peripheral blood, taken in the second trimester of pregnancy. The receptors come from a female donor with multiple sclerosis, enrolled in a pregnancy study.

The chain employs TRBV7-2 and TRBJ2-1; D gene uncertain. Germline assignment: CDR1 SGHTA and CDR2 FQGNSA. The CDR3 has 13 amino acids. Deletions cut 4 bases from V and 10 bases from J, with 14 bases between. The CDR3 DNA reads TGTGCCAGCAGCTCCCATTTCCGTGGCGAGCAGTTCTTC. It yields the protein CASSSHFRGEQFF.

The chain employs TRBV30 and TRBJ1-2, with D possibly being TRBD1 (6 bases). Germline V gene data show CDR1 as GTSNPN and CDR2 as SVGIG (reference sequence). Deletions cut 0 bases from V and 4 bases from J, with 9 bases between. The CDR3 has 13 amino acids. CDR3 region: CAWSVTGSYGYTF. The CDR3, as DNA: TGTGCCTGGAGTGTAACAGGGAGCTATGGCTACACCTTC.

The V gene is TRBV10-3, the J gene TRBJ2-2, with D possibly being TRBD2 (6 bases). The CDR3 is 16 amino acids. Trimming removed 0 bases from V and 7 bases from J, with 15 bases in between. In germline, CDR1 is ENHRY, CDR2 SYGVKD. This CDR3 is CAISESGASDIGELFF. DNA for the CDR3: TGTGCCATCAGTGAGTCAGGGGCTAGCGATATCGGGGAGCTGTTTTTT.

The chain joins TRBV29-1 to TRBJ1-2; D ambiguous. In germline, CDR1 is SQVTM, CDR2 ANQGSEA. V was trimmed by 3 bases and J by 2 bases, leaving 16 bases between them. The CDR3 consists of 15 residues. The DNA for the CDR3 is TGCAGCGTTGACCCCACCTCAGGAGGGAACTATGGCTACACCTTC. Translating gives CSVDPTSGGNYGYTF. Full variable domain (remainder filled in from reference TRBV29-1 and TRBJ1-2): SAVISQKPSRDICQRGTSLTIQCQVDSQVTMMFWYRQQPGQSLTLIATANQGSEATYESGFVIDKFPISRPNLTFSTLTVSNMSPEDSSIYLCSVDPTSGGNYGYTFGSGTRLTVV.

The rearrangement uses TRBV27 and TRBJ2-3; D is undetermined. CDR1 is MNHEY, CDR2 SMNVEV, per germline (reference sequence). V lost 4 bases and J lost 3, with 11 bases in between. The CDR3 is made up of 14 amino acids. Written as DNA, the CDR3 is TGTGCCAGCAGTTCCCGTGAGGTTACAGATACGCAGTATTTT. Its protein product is CASSSREVTDTQYF.

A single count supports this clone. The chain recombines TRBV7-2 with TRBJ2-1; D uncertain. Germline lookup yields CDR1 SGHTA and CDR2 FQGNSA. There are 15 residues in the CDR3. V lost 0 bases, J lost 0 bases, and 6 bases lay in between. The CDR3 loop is CASSLAVSSYNEQFF. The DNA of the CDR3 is TGTGCCAGCAGCTTAGCGGTGAGCTCCTACAATGAGCAGTTCTTC.

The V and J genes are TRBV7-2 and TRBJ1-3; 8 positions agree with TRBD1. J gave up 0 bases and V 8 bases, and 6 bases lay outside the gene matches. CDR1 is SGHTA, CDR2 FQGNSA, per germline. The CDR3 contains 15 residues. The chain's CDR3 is CASHRGGFSGNTIYF. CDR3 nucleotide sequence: TGTGCCAGCCACAGGGGGGGATTCTCTGGAAACACCATATATTTT. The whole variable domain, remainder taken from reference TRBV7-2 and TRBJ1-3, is GAGVSQSPSNKVTEKGKDVELRCDPISGHTALYWYRQSLGQGLEFLIYFQGNSAPDKSGLPSDRFSAERTGGSVSTLTIQRTQQEDSAVYLCASHRGGFSGNTIYFGEGSWLTVV.

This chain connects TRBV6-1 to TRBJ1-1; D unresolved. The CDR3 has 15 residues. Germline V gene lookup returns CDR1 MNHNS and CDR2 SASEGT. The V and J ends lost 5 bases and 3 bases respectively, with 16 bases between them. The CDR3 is CASSKVESGYTEAFF. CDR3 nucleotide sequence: TGTGCCAGCAGTAAAGTGGAGTCGGGGTACACTGAAGCTTTCTTT.

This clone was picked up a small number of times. The CDR3 sequence: CASSPRGVVAYEQYF. CDR3 bases: TGCGCCAGCAGCCCCAGGGGGGTCGTCGCCTACGAGCAGTACTTC. The chain couples TRBV5-1 to TRBJ2-7, with D perhaps TRBD1 (7 bases). The CDR3 extends over 15 amino acids. In germline, CDR1 is SGHRS, CDR2 YFSETQ. The V and J ends lost 4 bases and 2 bases respectively, with 16 bases between them. The full variable domain, its missing parts supplied by reference TRBV5-1 and TRBJ2-7, is KAGVTQTPRYLIKTRGQQVTLSCSPISGHRSVSWYQQTPGQGLQFLFEYFSETQRNKGNFPGRFSGRQFSNSRSEMNVSTLELGDSALYLCASSPRGVVAYEQYFGPGTRLTVT.

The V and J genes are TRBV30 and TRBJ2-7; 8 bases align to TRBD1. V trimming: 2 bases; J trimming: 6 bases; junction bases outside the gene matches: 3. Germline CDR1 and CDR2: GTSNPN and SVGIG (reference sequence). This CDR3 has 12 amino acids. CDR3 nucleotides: TGTGCCTGGAGTCTCACAGGGGGCGAGCAGTACTTC. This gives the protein CAWSLTGGEQYF.

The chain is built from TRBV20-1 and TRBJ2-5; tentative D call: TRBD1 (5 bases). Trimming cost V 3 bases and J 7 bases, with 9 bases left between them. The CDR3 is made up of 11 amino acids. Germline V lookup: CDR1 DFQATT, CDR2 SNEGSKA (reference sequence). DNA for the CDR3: TGCAGTGCTAGTTTAAGGGGGACCCAGTACTTC. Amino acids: CSASLRGTQYF.

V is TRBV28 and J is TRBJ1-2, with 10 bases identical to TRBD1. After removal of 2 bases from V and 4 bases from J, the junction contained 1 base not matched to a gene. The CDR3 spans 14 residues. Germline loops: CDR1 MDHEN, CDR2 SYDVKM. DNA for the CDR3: TGTGCCAGCAGTTTAAGGGACAGGGGCTATGGCTACACCTTC. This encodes CASSLRDRGYGYTF.

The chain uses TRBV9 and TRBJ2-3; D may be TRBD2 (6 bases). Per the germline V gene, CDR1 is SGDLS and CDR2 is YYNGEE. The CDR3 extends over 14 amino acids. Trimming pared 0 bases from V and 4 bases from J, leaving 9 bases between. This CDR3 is CASSVDGSADTQYF. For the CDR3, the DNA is TGTGCCAGCAGCGTAGACGGGAGTGCAGATACGCAGTATTTT.